One sample yielded the 14 T cell receptor beta chains listed below, sequenced in a study of monozygotic twins with cystic fibrosis (TCRdb year 2021). The library relied on the immunoSEQ multiplex PCR assay. Entries here come from immuneACCESS through TCRdb and include only in-frame sequences with V and J called. Some clones fail to appear in such tables; in the studies checked, an unresolved V gene covers under half of the shortfall, and the cause of the remainder is unknown. This sample comprises about 10,000 clones, just over 99% of them detected only once. The leading ten clones occupy around 0.41% of the sample. Sequencing was performed on blood. All receptors come from a man aged 18 to 30 with cystic fibrosis.

The chain links TRBV7-2 to TRBJ2-7, with 9 positions matching TRBD1. This CDR3 contains 16 residues. The V gene end was trimmed by 2 bases and the J gene end by 4 bases; junction bases not matched to a gene: 9. Germline V gene data show CDR1 as SGHTA and CDR2 as FQGNSA. In DNA, the CDR3 is TGTGCCAGCAGCTTATCCCTGACAGGGGGTGTATACGAGCAGTACTTC. Its protein is CASSLSLTGGVYEQYF. Full variable domain (rest looked up from reference TRBV7-2 and TRBJ2-7): GAGVSQSPSNKVTEKGKDVELRCDPISGHTALYWYRQSLGQGLEFLIYFQGNSAPDKSGLPSDRFSAERTGGSVSTLTIQRTQQEDSAVYLCASSLSLTGGVYEQYFGPGTRLTVT.

The V call is TRBV5-4, the J call TRBJ2-6; D could derive from TRBD1 or TRBD2 (6 bases each). The V gene's germline CDR1 is SGHNT and CDR2 YYREEE (reference sequence). The CDR3 is 15 amino acids. V was cut by 6 bases and J by 2 bases, with 12 bases left in between. This CDR3 reads CASTTRGAGANVLTF. CDR3 bases: TGTGCCAGCACCACGAGGGGGGCTGGGGCCAACGTCCTGACTTTC.

The chain has TRBV5-1 and TRBJ1-6; weak D call: TRBD1 (5 bases). Between the trimmed V and J ends, which lost 4 bases and 12 bases, there was a span of 20 bases. The CDR3 contains 15 residues. Germline V gene lookup returns CDR1 SGHRS and CDR2 YFSETQ. In DNA form, the CDR3 reads TGCGCCAGCAGCACGAAACTGGGGGGTGTAGAACCCCTCCACTTT. Residues: CASSTKLGGVEPLHF.

This chain connects TRBV5-1 to TRBJ2-2, with 12 nucleotides matching TRBD2. With 2 bases clipped from V and 6 bases from J, the junction kept 5 bases outside the gene matches. Germline CDR1 reads SGHRS; CDR2 reads YFSETQ. This CDR3 contains 16 residues. The CDR3 sequence is CASSLSLAGGPGELFF. Written as DNA, the CDR3 is TGCGCCAGCAGCTTATCACTAGCGGGAGGACCCGGGGAGCTGTTTTTT.

The V gene is TRBV7-6, the J gene TRBJ1-4, with 7 bases identical to TRBD1. The V segment lost 2 bases and the J segment 7 bases; nucleotides outside the gene matches: 1. Germline loops: CDR1 SGHVS, CDR2 FNYEAQ. The CDR3 loop spans 13 amino acids. The CDR3, as DNA: TGTGCCAGCAGCTTAAACAGGGGTGAAAAACTGTTTTTT. As protein: CASSLNRGEKLFF. The full variable domain, its missing parts supplied by reference TRBV7-6 and TRBJ1-4, is GAGVSQSPRYKVTKRGQDVALRCDPISGHVSLYWYRQALGQGPEFLTYFNYEAQQDKSGLPNDRFSAERPEGSISTLTIQRTEQRDSAMYRCASSLNRGEKLFFGSGTQLSVL.

This rearrangement joins TRBV4-2 to TRBJ2-1; possible D gene TRBD2, 6 bases. Trimming took 1 base from V and 0 from J, leaving 10 bases between them. This CDR3 comprises 16 residues. Germline-derived CDR1 and CDR2 are LGHNA and YNFKEQ. The CDR3 DNA is TGTGCCAGCAGCCAAGTGGGGGGTAGCTCCTACAATGAGCAGTTCTTC. Protein product: CASSQVGGSSYNEQFF.

The genes are TRBV10-3 and TRBJ2-5; 8 positions agree with TRBD2. There are 13 residues in the CDR3. V lost 10 bases and J lost 5; bases outside the gene matches: 9. Germline CDR1 reads ENHRY; CDR2 reads SYGVKD. The CDR3 sequence: CATTGGARETQYF. CDR3 in DNA: TGTGCCACAACGGGAGGGGCGAGGGAGACCCAGTACTTC.

The chain couples TRBV19 to TRBJ2-1; 8 nucleotides agree with TRBD2. V dropped 3 bases and J dropped 6; count of bases not matched to a gene: 1. The CDR3 has 13 residues. Germline assignment: CDR1 LNHDA and CDR2 SQIVND (reference sequence). The CDR3 DNA reads TGTGCCAGTAGTATCGGGACTAGCAATGAGCAGTTCTTC. This codes for CASSIGTSNEQFF.

The chain links TRBV6-6 to TRBJ1-6, with D uncertain. The CDR3 has 13 amino acids. CDR1 and CDR2 (germline): MNHNY, SVGAGI (reference sequence). The V and J ends lost 7 bases and 10 bases respectively, with 14 bases between them. CDR3 nucleotide sequence: TGTGCCAGCATGCCGGGCCTTTGGTCACCCCTCCACTTT. Residues: CASMPGLWSPLHF.

This chain connects TRBV11-2 to TRBJ2-2; 11 bases are a match to TRBD2. CDR1 is SGHAT and CDR2 is FQNNGV in the germline V gene. V lost 5 bases, J lost 2 bases, and 10 bases stayed unmatched. The CDR3 contains 18 residues. CDR3 in DNA: TGTGCCAGCAGCCCCCGTCTGGGACTAGCGGTAAACACCGGGGAGCTGTTTTTT. This gives the protein CASSPRLGLAVNTGELFF.

This chain connects TRBV7-2 to TRBJ2-2, with D tentatively TRBD1 or TRBD2 (6 bases each). Germline CDR1 is SGHTA and CDR2 is FQGNSA. The ends were cut back, 7 bases at V and 1 base at J, with 10 bases in the middle. The CDR3 loop spans 14 amino acids. The CDR3 loop reads CASTRGRNTGELFF. The CDR3 nucleotides are TGTGCCAGCACCCGGGGGCGGAACACCGGGGAGCTGTTTTTT. Combining the CDR3 with reference TRBV7-2 and TRBJ2-2 gives the whole variable domain GAGVSQSPSNKVTEKGKDVELRCDPISGHTALYWYRQSLGQGLEFLIYFQGNSAPDKSGLPSDRFSAERTGGSVSTLTIQRTQQEDSAVYLCASTRGRNTGELFFGEGSRLTVL.

The chain uses TRBV6-1 and TRBJ1-2; D call uncertain. Germline values: CDR1 MNHNS, CDR2 SASEGT. Trimming took off 3 bases at V and 4 bases at J, with 15 bases between the two ends. The CDR3 has 15 amino acids. The CDR3 nucleotides are TGTGCCAGCAGTGAGACCGTTAATACGGGCTATGGCTACACCTTC. Its protein product is CASSETVNTGYGYTF.

CDR3 in amino acids: CASSRSRRNTEAFF. The DNA for the CDR3 is TGTGCCAGCAGTCGCTCTCGCCGGAACACTGAAGCTTTCTTT. This chain joins TRBV6-5 and TRBJ1-1; D unclear. The CDR3 is 14 amino acids. Germline CDR1 and CDR2: MNHEY and SVGAGI. Trimming took 5 bases from V and 1 from J, leaving 11 bases between them.

J is TRBJ1-1 and V is TRBV29-1; TRBD1 matches at 7 bases. The CDR3 loop spans 12 amino acids. V trimming: 7 bases; J trimming: 1 base; junction bases outside the gene matches: 3. Germline CDR1 reads SQVTM; CDR2 reads ANQGSEA. This chain's CDR3 is CSARQGNTEAFF. The CDR3 DNA reads as TGCAGCGCCAGACAGGGGAACACTGAAGCTTTCTTT.